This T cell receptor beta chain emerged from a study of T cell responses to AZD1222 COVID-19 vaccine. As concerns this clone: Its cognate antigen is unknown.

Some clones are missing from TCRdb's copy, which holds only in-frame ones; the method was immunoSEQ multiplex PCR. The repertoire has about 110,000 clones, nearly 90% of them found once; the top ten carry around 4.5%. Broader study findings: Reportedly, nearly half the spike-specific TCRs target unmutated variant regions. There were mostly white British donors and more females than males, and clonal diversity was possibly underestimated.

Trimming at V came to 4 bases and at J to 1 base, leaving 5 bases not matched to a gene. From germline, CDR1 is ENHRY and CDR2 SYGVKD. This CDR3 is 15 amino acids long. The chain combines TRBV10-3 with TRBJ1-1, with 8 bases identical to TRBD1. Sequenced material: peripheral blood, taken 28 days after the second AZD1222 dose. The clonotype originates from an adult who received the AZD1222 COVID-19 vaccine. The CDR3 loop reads CAISGQGAENTEAFF. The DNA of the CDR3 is TGTGCCATCAGTGGTCAGGGGGCGGAGAACACTGAAGCTTTCTTT.